The 17 T cell receptor beta chains below were found in one sample sequenced in a study of technical replicates of blood from a handful of donors (dated by TCRdb to the late 2010s). The library relied on the immunoSEQ multiplex PCR assay. TCRdb stores this immuneACCESS table with in-frame sequences only. Part of the clones is absent; in the studies checked, under half of the shortfall reflects unresolved V genes, and no reason is known for the rest. In this sample the table shows 72,000 or so clones, about 94% of which occur a single time. About 0.35% of the sample is taken by the ten largest. Sequenced material: T cells isolated from PBMCs. The receptors originated from a human donor in good health.

V usage is TRBV9 and J usage is TRBJ2-7; tentatively, D is TRBD2 (6 bases). Germline V gene sequence: CDR1 SGDLS, CDR2 YYNGEE. The CDR3 covers 14 residues. V was trimmed by 0 bases and J by 5 bases, leaving 12 bases between them. The CDR3 reads CASSVGGGKHEQYF. CDR3 bases: TGTGCCAGCAGCGTAGGTGGAGGGAAGCACGAGCAGTACTTC.

The chain links TRBV2 to TRBJ1-2; D call uncertain. This CDR3 has 10 residues. Germline loops: CDR1 SNHLY, CDR2 FYNNEI. V was clipped by 7 bases and J by 8 bases, with 8 bases between them. CDR3 sequence reads: CASTSTGYTF. CDR3 nucleotide sequence: TGTGCCAGCACCTCTACCGGCTACACCTTC. The full variable domain, its missing parts supplied by reference TRBV2 and TRBJ1-2, is EPEVTQTPSHQVTQMGQEVILRCVPISNHLYFYWYRQILGQKVEFLVSFYNNEISEKSEIFDDQFSVERPDGSNFTLKIRSTKLEDSAMYFCASTSTGYTFGSGTRLTVV.

V is TRBV29-1 and J is TRBJ2-5, with TRBD2 as a possible D gene (5 bases). Germline values: CDR1 SQVTM, CDR2 ANQGSEA. The CDR3 contains 13 residues. Trimming pared 7 bases from V and 1 base from J, leaving 13 bases between. The DNA for the CDR3 is TGCAGCGCTAATGCGGGCCCCCAAGAGACCCAGTACTTC. Protein: CSANAGPQETQYF.

The chain links TRBV9 to TRBJ2-5; D is possibly TRBD1 (5 bases). Germline V gene data show CDR1 as SGDLS and CDR2 as YYNGEE. Trimming shortened V by 2 bases and J by 0 bases, and 14 bases separated the two germline ends. This CDR3 has 16 amino acids. CDR3 protein: CASSVGTGSYQETQYF. In DNA form, the CDR3 reads TGTGCCAGCAGCGTCGGAACAGGCTCGTACCAAGAGACCCAGTACTTC. Complete variable domain (other parts from reference TRBV9 and TRBJ2-5): DSGVTQTPKHLITATGQRVTLRCSPRSGDLSVYWYQQSLDQGLQFLIQYYNGEERAKGNILERFSAQQFPDLHSELNLSSLELGDSALYFCASSVGTGSYQETQYFGPGTRLLVL.

This chain uses TRBV14 with TRBJ1-2, with D possibly matching TRBD1 (6 bases). Germline assignment: CDR1 SGHDN and CDR2 FVKESK. V shed 0 bases and J shed 7 bases, with 21 bases lying between them. The CDR3 extends over 17 amino acids. Written as DNA, the CDR3 is TGTGCCAGCAGCCAAGATATGTCGGGGAAAGGGGGAGTTGGCTACACCTTC. Its translation: CASSQDMSGKGGVGYTF. Looking up the rest from reference TRBV14 and TRBJ1-2 gives the full variable domain: EAGVTQFPSHSVIEKGQTVTLRCDPISGHDNLYWYRRVMGKEIKFLLHFVKESKQDESGMPNNRFLAERTGGTYSTLKVQPAELEDSGVYFCASSQDMSGKGGVGYTFGSGTRLTVV.

A single count supports this clone. The J gene is TRBJ2-1, the V gene TRBV28; D is ambiguous. CDR3 length: 14 residues. Germline V gene lookup returns CDR1 MDHEN and CDR2 SYDVKM. V was shortened by 6 bases and J by 0 bases, with 9 bases between the two germline ends. The CDR3 nucleotides are TGTGCCAGCAGCGCTACGAGCTCCTACAATGAGCAGTTCTTC. This gives the protein CASSATSSYNEQFF.

V and J are TRBV6-5 and TRBJ2-1; TRBD2 is a possible D gene (5 bases). This CDR3 comprises 15 residues. Trimming stripped 2 bases from V and 0 bases from J, with 8 bases between. The germline gives CDR1 MNHEY, CDR2 SVGAGI. CDR3 amino acids: CASSYSGSSYNEQFF. CDR3 bases: TGTGCCAGCAGTTACAGTGGGAGCTCCTACAATGAGCAGTTCTTC.

V gene TRBV7-2 combines with J gene TRBJ2-7; tentatively, D is TRBD1 (6 bases). CDR1 and CDR2 from the germline V gene are SGHTA and FQGNSA. The CDR3 covers 14 residues. V was shortened by 7 bases and J by 2 bases, with 15 bases between the two germline ends. The CDR3 loop is CASNYRDTPYEQYF. CDR3 coding DNA: TGTGCCAGCAATTATAGGGACACTCCCTACGAGCAGTACTTC.

The V call is TRBV7-3, the J call TRBJ2-7; maybe TRBD2 (5 bases). The CDR3 sequence is 15 residues long. Trimming left V 0 bases short and J 1 base short, with 10 bases between. Germline CDR1 and CDR2: SGHTA and FQGTGA. The CDR3 region has the DNA TGTGCCAGCAGCTTAACTCTCGGAGGATCCTACGAGCAGTACTTC. Residues: CASSLTLGGSYEQYF.

The chain recombines TRBV9 with TRBJ1-2; weak D call: TRBD1 (5 bases). The CDR3 length is 17 residues. The V end was cut by 0 bases, the J end by 2 bases, with 17 bases between. The germline V gene has CDR1 SGDLS and CDR2 YYNGEE. This chain's CDR3 is CASSVAPGITQNYGYTF. CDR3 in DNA: TGTGCCAGCAGCGTAGCTCCAGGGATAACCCAAAACTATGGCTACACCTTC.

The chain joins TRBV11-2 to TRBJ2-1, with 9 bases matching TRBD2. Trimming took 0 bases from V and 6 from J; bases not matched to a gene: 9. This CDR3 comprises 17 residues. From germline, CDR1 is SGHAT and CDR2 FQNNGV. CDR3: CASSLEGSGSYGNEQFF. The CDR3 region has the DNA TGTGCCAGCAGCTTAGAGGGTAGCGGGAGTTATGGCAATGAGCAGTTCTTC.

CDR3 residues: CAVGRGSNTEAFF. The CDR3, as DNA: TGTGCCGTGGGCAGGGGTTCGAACACTGAAGCTTTCTTT. The V and J genes are TRBV25-1 and TRBJ1-1; D perhaps matches TRBD1 (6 bases). Per germline, CDR1 MGHDK and CDR2 SYGVNS. The CDR3 runs to 13 residues. V shed 11 bases and J shed 1 base, with 14 bases lying between them.

Written as DNA, the CDR3 is TGTGCCAGTAGTGCTCGGGACAGGAGAAATGGCTACACCTTC. This encodes CASSARDRRNGYTF. This chain connects TRBV19 to TRBJ1-2, with 8 bases lining up with TRBD1. The CDR3 loop spans 14 amino acids. The V segment lost 5 bases and the J segment 6 bases; nucleotides outside the gene matches: 8. CDR1 is LNHDA and CDR2 is SQIVND in the germline V gene (reference sequence).

The rearrangement joins TRBV7-2 to TRBJ1-2; D remains ambiguous. The CDR3 is 14 amino acids. Germline CDR1 reads SGHTA; CDR2 reads FQGNSA. V was cut by 1 base and J by 12 bases, with 18 bases left in between. The CDR3 sequence is CASSLVHREDSHTF. Written as DNA, the CDR3 is TGTGCCAGCAGCTTAGTGCACCGGGAAGACTCTCACACCTTC.

The V call is TRBV6-5, the J call TRBJ1-1; TRBD1 matches at 8 bases. The V segment lost 6 bases and the J segment 11 bases; nucleotides outside the gene matches: 14. The CDR3 covers 14 residues. Germline V CDR1 and CDR2: MNHEY, SVGAGI. CDR3 region: CASRKGQGLAKAFF. As DNA, the CDR3 is TGTGCCAGCAGAAAAGGACAGGGTTTGGCTAAGGCTTTCTTT.

The chain combines TRBV30 with TRBJ2-7; 9 bases match TRBD2. CDR3 length equals 14 residues. Germline CDR1 and CDR2: GTSNPN and SVGIG (reference sequence). V shed 0 bases, J shed 5 bases, and the junction held 5 bases outside the gene matches. The CDR3 region has the DNA TGTGCCTGGAGTGTAGCGGGAGGAGGTGACGAGCAGTACTTC. Protein: CAWSVAGGGDEQYF. The full variable domain, with the rest looked up from reference TRBV30 and TRBJ2-7, is SQTIHQWPATLVQPVGSPLSLECTVEGTSNPNLYWYRQAAGRGLQLLFYSVGIGQISSEVPQNLSASRPQDRQFILSSKKLLLSDSGFYLCAWSVAGGGDEQYFGPGTRLTVT.

V usage is TRBV7-2 and J usage is TRBJ2-1, with D maybe TRBD1 (5 bases). Germline V gene data show CDR1 as SGHTA and CDR2 as FQGNSA. V lost 5 bases and J lost 0, with 11 bases in between. The CDR3 loop spans 15 amino acids. The CDR3 DNA reads as TGTGCCAGCAGCGGACAAGCCAGCTCCTACAATGAGCAGTTCTTC. This encodes CASSGQASSYNEQFF.